The clone carrying this T cell receptor (beta chain) was seen only once. Its target is unknown. Primers included in the PCR were 60 Vbeta and 13 Jbeta primers. Original processing methods: Counted up in a later analysis, unique TCR beta chains came to some 80 million, with some 9.9 million shared. Profiling relied on immunoSEQ multiplex PCR, and the TCRdb table lists in-frame clones only, not all of them. From that table come the V and J calls and clone size; the DNA was used to work out D and trimming. The sample has approximately 140,000 clones, around three fifths seen once. Germline lookup yields CDR1 SGHDN and CDR2 FVKESK. V lost 4 bases to trimming and J lost 3 bases, with 18 bases between them. The CDR3 has 16 amino acids. The data were taken from a study of cytomegalovirus exposure and HLA in healthy donors. Points from the study as a whole: The availability of immune exposure information extended only to CMV serostatus. The study reported that TCR beta sequences accurately predicted HLA-A and HLA-B alleles in most subjects.

The chain combines TRBV14 with TRBJ1-1, with D possibly being TRBD1 (6 bases). This clonotype originated in a male donor in good health and CMV-seronegative. Sequencing input: PBMCs. This CDR3 reads CASSRTLGYRDTEAFF. The CDR3 bases are TGTGCCAGCAGCCGTACATTAGGGTACAGGGACACTGAAGCTTTCTTT.